These 3 T cell receptor beta chains originate from one sample sequenced in a study of EBV T-cell therapy then PD-1 blockade in nasopharyngeal carcinoma. Clones were read by immunoSEQ multiplex PCR, and TCRdb kept only the in-frame ones, dropping some. The top ten hold under 35% of the sample, which has roughly 14,000 clones, about 85% seen once. The treatment denotes: AdE1-LMPpoly-expanded autologous EBV-specific T-cell therapy followed by anti-PD-1 nivolumab. The antigens for these receptors are not known. Specimen: CD8+ T cells from blood, collected at roughly day 110 from a patient whose treatment included autologous EBV-specific T cells and nivolumab. These TCRs come from a man in his forties or fifties with nasopharyngeal carcinoma.

The chain uses TRBV28 and TRBJ2-1; 8 bases are a match to TRBD2. After removal of 4 bases from V and 8 bases from J, the junction contained 7 bases not matched to a gene. The germline V gene encodes CDR1 MDHEN and CDR2 SYDVKM. The CDR3 loop spans 14 amino acids. The CDR3 loop is CASSSGLDGDEQFF. In DNA, the CDR3 is TGTGCCAGCAGTTCGGGACTAGATGGAGATGAGCAGTTCTTC.

This clone has only one observation. This sequence joins TRBV12-3 or TRBV12-4 and TRBJ1-5; no clear D. V lost 3 bases, J lost 4 bases, and 4 bases lay in between. The CDR3 is 12 amino acids. The CDR3: CASSFMNQPQHF. CDR3 nucleotide sequence: TGTGCCAGCAGTTTTATGAATCAGCCCCAGCATTTT.

J is TRBJ2-2 and V is TRBV6-4; tentatively, D is TRBD1 (6 bases). Germline V gives CDR1 MRHNA, CDR2 SNTAGT. Trimming took 2 bases from V and 3 from J, leaving 10 bases between them. The CDR3 totals 15 residues. The CDR3 spells CASSDNQGYTGELFF. CDR3 DNA: TGTGCCAGCAGTGACAACCAGGGGTACACCGGGGAGCTGTTTTTT.